Below are 6 T cell receptor beta chains sequenced from a single sample in a study of blood T cell repertoires in COVID-19. Profiled with immunoSEQ multiplex PCR; TCRdb holds only in-frame clones, not every one. Here the sample spans just over 650,000 clones, around 90% being singletons. Input material: peripheral blood. These receptor sequences come from a woman under 30 with acute or convalescent COVID-19.

The rearrangement uses TRBV7-6 and TRBJ2-7, with D tentatively TRBD2 (6 bases). There are 14 residues in the CDR3. Germline-derived CDR1 and CDR2 are SGHVS and FNYEAQ. V dropped 6 bases and J dropped 0 bases, with 12 bases sitting between them. The CDR3 DNA reads as TGTGCCAGCAGGGGTGGGGGGAGCTCCTACGAGCAGTACTTC. It codes for CASRGGGSSYEQYF.

The V call is TRBV27, the J call TRBJ2-1; 9 bases agree with TRBD1. Germline assignment: CDR1 MNHEY and CDR2 SMNVEV (reference sequence). After removal of 1 base from V and 12 bases from J, the junction contained 10 bases not matched to a gene. The CDR3 runs to 15 residues. This CDR3 is CASSLLGQGYEGQFF. DNA for the CDR3: TGTGCCAGCAGTTTATTGGGACAGGGCTATGAGGGGCAGTTCTTC.

The CDR3 nucleotides are TGCAGTGCTAGAGATGGGGGGGGACACACCTTC. Encoded protein: CSARDGGGHTF. The rearrangement joins TRBV20-1 to TRBJ1-2; tentatively, D is TRBD1 (5 bases). CDR3 length equals 11 residues. V shed 0 bases and J shed 12 bases, with 11 bases lying between them. Germline CDR1 is DFQATT and CDR2 is SNEGSKA (reference sequence).

Comment on this clone: The sample holds other DNA sequences that translate to the same CDR3. The CDR3: CASSSGTGGSYEQYF. CDR3 coding DNA: TGTGCCAGCAGCTCCGGGACAGGGGGCTCCTACGAGCAGTACTTC. The chain has TRBV6-5 and TRBJ2-7; 11 nucleotides match TRBD1. The V segment lost 6 bases and the J segment 0 bases; nucleotides outside the gene matches: 4. Per germline, CDR1 MNHEY and CDR2 SVGAGI. This CDR3 region has 15 residues.

The gene calls are TRBV4-3 and TRBJ2-6; D ambiguous. Per germline, CDR1 LGHNA and CDR2 YSLEER. V lost 2 bases and J lost 0, with 8 bases in between. The CDR3 has 16 residues. The CDR3 here is CASSQSTSSGANVLTF. CDR3 bases: TGCGCCAGCAGCCAATCTACGAGCTCTGGGGCCAACGTCCTGACTTTC.

The chain joins TRBV27 to TRBJ1-4, with D possibly matching TRBD1 (6 bases). This CDR3 region has 16 residues. The ends were cut back, 4 bases at V and 9 bases at J, with 21 bases in the middle. The V gene's germline CDR1 is MNHEY and CDR2 SMNVEV (reference sequence). CDR3 nucleotide sequence: TGTGCCAGCAGTTATTTCCCCAACCAGGGGCCCCAAAAACTGTTTTTT. Translating it yields CASSYFPNQGPQKLFF.